The 32 T cell receptor beta chains listed next were all sequenced from one sample in a study of T cells in women clearing cervical HPV infection. Clones were read by immunoSEQ multiplex PCR, and TCRdb kept only the in-frame ones, dropping some. This table holds some 16,000 clones. The specimen sequenced was blood buffy coat. Receptors were obtained from a woman between 18 and 69 years old with a cervical HPV16 infection that either progressed to CIN3+ or cleared (not recorded which).

A note on this clone: The read terminates 3 residues ahead of where the CDR3 ends, so the germline J gene completes it. The chain is built from TRBV28 and TRBJ1-1; possibly TRBD1 for D (6 bases). Trimming removed 6 bases from V and 1 base from J, with 15 bases in between. This CDR3 region has 15 residues. Germline-derived CDR1 and CDR2 are MDHEN and SYDVKM. The CDR3 here is CASSTPGHSNTEAFF. Partial CDR3 DNA: TGTGCCAGCAGCACGCCGGGACATTCGAACACTGAA.

A word on this clone: The sequence runs out 3 residues before the end of the CDR3; the remainder is reconstructed from the germline J gene. This chain links TRBV20-1 with TRBJ1-2; 9 bases are a match to TRBD1. The CDR3 runs to 14 residues. Trimming cost V 6 bases and J 4 bases; bases outside gene matches: 9. CDR1 and CDR2 (germline): DFQATT, SNEGSKA (reference sequence). CDR3 DNA, as far as it was read: TGCAGTGCGACAAAACAGGGGGCCACCTATGGC. This sequence encodes CSATKQGATYG. The full CDR3 protein reads CSATKQGATYGYTF.

In the case of this clone: The read ends 3 residues before the CDR3 terminus; that terminus is restored from the germline J gene. The rearrangement links TRBV20-1 to TRBJ2-1, with D possibly TRBD2 on 6 matching bases. The CDR3 has 16 residues. CDR1 is DFQATT and CDR2 is SNEGSKA in the germline V gene (reference sequence). Deletions cut 0 bases from V and 1 base from J, with 13 bases between. Incomplete CDR3 DNA: TGCAGTGCTAGAGATTGGGGGGAGAAGTCCTACAATGAG. Its translation is CSARDWGEKSYNE. The complete CDR3 reads CSARDWGEKSYNEQFF.

Notes on this clone: The read stops 3 residues short of the end of the CDR3; the missing end is completed from the germline J gene. The chain combines TRBV5-4 with TRBJ2-7; 9 bases line up with TRBD1. The CDR3 loop spans 15 amino acids. Germline-derived CDR1 and CDR2 are SGHNT and YYREEE (reference sequence). The ends lost 1 base at V and 5 bases at J; junction bases unmatched: 7. CDR3 amino acids: CASSLLGTGRNEQYF. The CDR3 DNA, read in part, is TGTGCCAGCAGCTTGCTAGGGACAGGGAGGAACGAG.

Remarks on this clone: The read stops 3 residues short of the end of the CDR3; the missing end is completed from the germline J gene. The chain joins TRBV10-3 to TRBJ1-3; weak D call: TRBD1 (5 bases). Trimming pared 4 bases from V and 3 bases from J, leaving 10 bases between. The CDR3 contains 14 residues. Germline CDR1 is ENHRY and CDR2 is SYGVKD. The DNA read from the CDR3 is TGTGCCATCAGTGGGGCAGGGAGTGGAAACACC. This sequence encodes CAISGAGSGNT. The whole CDR3 protein is CAISGAGSGNTIYF.

About this clone: Read coverage stops 3 residues before the CDR3 terminus; the germline J gene supplies the remainder. The genes are TRBV6-1 and TRBJ2-1; 8 nucleotides align to TRBD1. Germline values: CDR1 MNHNS, CDR2 SASEGT. The CDR3 consists of 15 residues. Trimming at V came to 4 bases and at J to 5 bases, leaving 7 bases not matched to a gene. The CDR3 DNA, read in part, is TGTGCCAGCAGTGTTCAGGGGGCGTTCGACAATGAG. It translates to CASSVQGAFDNE. The whole CDR3 region reads CASSVQGAFDNEQFF.

Of note for this clone: Read data end 3 residues before the CDR3 end; the end is taken from the germline J gene. The chain couples TRBV11-3 to TRBJ1-1, with no clear D. The ends were cut back, 2 bases at V and 3 bases at J, with 13 bases in the middle. The CDR3 is 15 amino acids. Germline CDR1 reads SGHNT; CDR2 reads YENEEA. Here the CDR3 reads CASSLRQDWHTEAFF. CDR3 DNA, as far as it was read: TGTGCCAGCAGCTTACGTCAGGATTGGCACACTGAA.

As regards this clone: Read sequence stops 3 residues before the CDR3 end, and the germline J gene provides the missing end. The chain joins TRBV29-1 to TRBJ2-3; TRBD1 agrees at 7 bases. The length of the CDR3 is 12 residues. Trimming took 5 bases from V and 4 from J; bases not matched to a gene: 3. Germline V CDR1 and CDR2: SQVTM, ANQGSEA. The covered CDR3 bases are TGCAGCGTTCGGGACAGATCAGATACG. Protein: CSVRDRSDT. The entire CDR3 protein reads CSVRDRSDTQYF.

With regard to this clone: The CDR3 goes on 3 residues after the read ends, and that part is filled in from the germline J gene. This chain links TRBV20-1 with TRBJ2-7; 8 bases are shared with TRBD2. The CDR3 is 17 amino acids. Trimming cost V 5 bases and J 1 base; bases outside gene matches: 16. Germline V gene sequence: CDR1 DFQATT, CDR2 SNEGSKA (reference sequence). CDR3 region: CSAVGGVGAGESYEQYF. The sequenced part of the CDR3 DNA is TGCAGTGCTGTGGGGGGGGTAGGAGCGGGAGAATCCTACGAG.

With regard to this clone: The read terminates 3 residues before the CDR3 end, so the remaining end is supplied by the germline J gene. V and J are TRBV6-2 or TRBV6-3 and TRBJ2-2; weak D call: TRBD1 (6 bases). This CDR3 has 16 amino acids. Per the germline V gene, CDR1 is MNHEY and CDR2 is SVGEGT. The sequenced CDR3 bases are TGTGCCAGCAGTTCACCCGCGACAGGCATAAATGAAAAG. It codes for CASSSPATGINEK. The whole CDR3 sequence is CASSSPATGINEKLFF.

Note on this clone: From the germline J gene comes the end of the CDR3, since the read stops 3 residues before it. The chain employs TRBV28 and TRBJ2-1; D is possibly TRBD1 (6 bases). Trimming left V 2 bases short and J 1 base short, with 9 bases between. The CDR3 contains 15 residues. In germline, CDR1 is MDHEN, CDR2 SYDVKM. CDR3 bases read: TGTGCCAGCAGTTTAGGGGGCCAGTCCTACAATGAG. Amino acids: CASSLGGQSYNE. In full, the CDR3 reads CASSLGGQSYNEQFF.

Comments on this clone: The CDR3 is cut off 3 residues early in the read; its end comes from the germline J gene. V is TRBV2 and J is TRBJ2-3, with 11 positions matching TRBD2. J was trimmed by 6 bases and V by 9 bases; bases with no gene match: 5. This CDR3 region has 13 residues. Germline CDR1 reads SNHLY; CDR2 reads FYNNEI. The CDR3 reads CASSGGGVDTQYF. The sequenced CDR3 bases are TGTGCCAGTAGCGGGGGGGGCGTGGATACG.

Regarding this clone: The read is 3 residues too short to cover the CDR3 end, so that end is filled in from the germline J gene. The chain employs TRBV6-2 or TRBV6-3 and TRBJ1-2, with D possibly being TRBD1 (6 bases). Germline CDR1 and CDR2: MNHEY and SVGEGT. Trimming stripped 7 bases from V and 5 bases from J, with 17 bases between. The CDR3 covers 14 residues. The covered CDR3 bases are TGTGCCAGCATCATTAGGGACACCAAATATGGC. Protein sequence: CASIIRDTKYG. The CDR3 reads in full as CASIIRDTKYGYTF.

With regard to this clone: The read halts 3 residues ahead of the CDR3 end, with the missing end drawn from the germline J gene. The chain joins TRBV7-9 to TRBJ1-1; 8 bases map to TRBD1. CDR3 length equals 14 residues. Germline values: CDR1 SEHNR, CDR2 FQNEAQ (reference sequence). V lost 1 base and J lost 5; bases outside the gene matches: 3. The CDR3 loop is CASSLEQGETEAFF. The CDR3 bases that were read are TGTGCCAGCAGCTTAGAACAGGGGGAAACTGAA.

Comment on this clone: The read ends 3 residues early relative to the CDR3; the germline J gene fills the gap. The chain uses TRBV19 and TRBJ2-3; possible D gene TRBD1, 5 bases. Germline CDR1 is LNHDA and CDR2 is SQIVND (reference sequence). The CDR3 spans 12 residues. The CDR3 DNA, read in part, is TGTGCCAGTAGTATGGTGGGGCAGCCG. Translation: CASSMVGQP. In full, the CDR3 is CASSMVGQPQYF. Variable domain in full (rest from reference TRBV19 and TRBJ2-3): DGGITQSPKYLFRKEGQNVTLSCEQNLNHDAMYWYRQDPGQGLRLIYYSQIVNDFQKGDIAEGYSVSREKKESFPLTVTSAQKNPTAFYLCASSMVGQPQYFGPGTRLTVL.

As regards this clone: Read sequence stops 3 residues before the CDR3 end, and the germline J gene provides the missing end. The genes are TRBV5-1 and TRBJ2-1, with TRBD2 identical over 8 bases. In germline, CDR1 is SGHRS, CDR2 YFSETQ. The ends lost 0 bases at V and 0 bases at J; junction bases unmatched: 2. The CDR3 covers 16 residues. The covered CDR3 bases are TGCGCCAGCAGCTTGGAGAGCGGGAGCTCCTACAATGAG. Protein: CASSLESGSSYNE. The entire CDR3 is CASSLESGSSYNEQFF.

Of note for this clone: The CDR3 extends 3 residues past the end of the read, so its final part is completed from the germline J gene. The chain employs TRBV28 and TRBJ1-4, with 9 positions matching TRBD1. The length of the CDR3 is 14 residues. The germline V gene encodes CDR1 MDHEN and CDR2 SYDVKM. Trimming at V came to 5 bases and at J to 7 bases, leaving 5 bases not matched to a gene. The part of the CDR3 DNA that was read is TGTGCCAGCAGTACCCGGGACAGGGTTGAAAAA. As protein: CASSTRDRVEK. The entire CDR3 protein is CASSTRDRVEKLFF.

To note about this clone: At one end, the junction sequence differs from germline, possibly due to a read error. The CDR3 end falls 3 residues outside the read, so it is completed with the germline J gene. The same CDR3 can be traced to other DNA sequences in this sample. The genes are TRBV30 and TRBJ1-3, with D hard to call. CDR3 length: 13 amino acids. Germline assignment: CDR1 GTSNPN and CDR2 SVGIG (reference sequence). CDR3: CAWSKGSGNTIYF. The CDR3 bases that were read are TGTGCCTGGAGTAAGGGTTCTGGAAACACA.

As concerns this clone: The read terminates 3 residues ahead of where the CDR3 ends, so the germline J gene completes it. The rearrangement links TRBV5-4 to TRBJ2-4; TRBD2 aligns across 7 bases. This CDR3 region has 15 residues. CDR1 is SGHNT, CDR2 YYREEE, per germline (reference sequence). The covered CDR3 bases are TGTGCCAGCAGCCTAAACGGGGGGATCACAGATACT. Residues: CASSLNGGITDT. The full CDR3 protein reads CASSLNGGITDTQYF.

In regard to this clone: The read falls 3 residues short of the CDR3 end, and the missing part is taken from the germline J gene. V usage is TRBV20-1 and J usage is TRBJ2-3; possibly TRBD2 for D (5 bases). Germline V CDR1 and CDR2: DFQATT, SNEGSKA (reference sequence). The CDR3 consists of 13 residues. V dropped 4 bases and J dropped 1 base, with 9 bases sitting between them. The CDR3 here is CSANPGGTDTQYF. Partial CDR3 DNA: TGCAGTGCTAATCCCGGGGGCACAGATACG.

CDR3 sequence reads: CASSYHREKGGQETQYF. The DNA read from the CDR3 is TGTGCCAGCAGTTACCACAGGGAGAAGGGAGGCCAAGAGACC. V usage is TRBV6-2 or TRBV6-3 and J usage is TRBJ2-5; D assignment may be TRBD1 or TRBD2 (6 bases each). The CDR3 extends 3 residues past the end of the read, so its final part is completed from the germline J gene. The V end lost 2 bases, the J end lost 1 base, and 17 bases lay between the germline ends. CDR3 length: 17 amino acids. The germline CDR1 and CDR2 sequences are MNHEY and SVGEGT.

Details on this clone: The read comes to an end 3 residues before the CDR3 does, leaving the germline J gene to fill in the end. The rearrangement joins TRBV30 to TRBJ1-4; D gene ambiguous. The CDR3 consists of 13 residues. CDR1 and CDR2 (germline): GTSNPN, SVGIG (reference sequence). Trimming left V 0 bases short and J 8 bases short, with 10 bases between. The sequenced CDR3 bases are TGTGCCTGGAGTGTTCAAATAGGGGAAAAA. Protein: CAWSVQIGEK. The CDR3 reads in full as CAWSVQIGEKLFF. The full variable domain, with the rest looked up from reference TRBV30 and TRBJ1-4, is SQTIHQWPATLVQPVGSPLSLECTVEGTSNPNLYWYRQAAGRGLQLLFYSVGIGQISSEVPQNLSASRPQDRQFILSSKKLLLSDSGFYLCAWSVQIGEKLFFGSGTQLSVL.

As to this clone: Read data end 3 residues before the CDR3 end; the end is taken from the germline J gene. V gene TRBV6-2 or TRBV6-3 combines with J gene TRBJ1-2; 7 bases fit TRBD1. V lost 7 bases, J lost 2 bases, and 10 bases stayed unmatched. The CDR3 consists of 15 residues. The germline gives CDR1 MNHEY, CDR2 SVGEGT. CDR3 sequence reads: CASNPGQSPNYGYTF. The part of the CDR3 DNA that was read is TGTGCCAGCAATCCGGGACAGTCTCCAAACTATGGC.

About this clone: From the germline J gene comes the end of the CDR3, since the read stops 3 residues before it. J is TRBJ2-7 and V is TRBV12-3 or TRBV12-4; D perhaps matches TRBD1 (5 bases). The CDR3 has 14 amino acids. Trimming removed 5 bases at V and 0 bases at J, with 11 bases between. The CDR3: CASSRGGSSYEQYF. The CDR3 DNA, read in part, is TGTGCCAGCAGTAGGGGCGGAAGCTCCTACGAG.

Regarding this clone: The read terminates 3 residues ahead of where the CDR3 ends, so the germline J gene completes it. This chain uses TRBV10-3 with TRBJ2-3; 9 nucleotides align to TRBD1. Germline CDR1 reads ENHRY; CDR2 reads SYGVKD. The length of the CDR3 is 17 residues. Losses at the gene ends were 0 bases for V and 0 bases for J; bases not matched to a gene: 4. This CDR3 is CAISESQGQGSTDTQYF. Partial CDR3 DNA: TGTGCCATCAGTGAGTCCCAGGGACAGGGAAGCACAGATACG.

On this clone itself: The read ends 3 residues shy of where the CDR3 ends; the end is completed using the germline J gene. This rearrangement joins TRBV29-1 to TRBJ1-2; D may be TRBD1 (6 bases). CDR1 SQVTM and CDR2 ANQGSEA come from the germline V gene. The CDR3 sequence is 13 residues long. V was pared by 5 bases and J by 4 bases, with 14 bases between. The CDR3 sequence is CSVFTGKSYGYTF. CDR3 bases read: TGCAGCGTTTTCACAGGGAAATCCTATGGC. The complete variable domain, with remaining parts taken from reference TRBV29-1 and TRBJ1-2, reads SAVISQKPSRDICQRGTSLTIQCQVDSQVTMMFWYRQQPGQSLTLIATANQGSEATYESGFVIDKFPISRPNLTFSTLTVSNMSPEDSSIYLCSVFTGKSYGYTFGSGTRLTVV.

Concerning this clone: The missing CDR3 end, 3 residues past where the read stops, is filled in from the germline J gene. V and J are TRBV10-3 and TRBJ1-4; TRBD1 agrees at 11 bases. This CDR3 has 13 amino acids. CDR1 and CDR2 from the germline V gene are ENHRY and SYGVKD. The DNA read from the CDR3 is TGTGCCATCACCGGGACAGGGGGTTCACCA. Its protein is CAITGTGGSP. The CDR3, in full, reads CAITGTGGSPLFF.

As concerns this clone: The CDR3 extends 3 residues past the end of the read, so its final part is completed from the germline J gene. The chain couples TRBV7-2 to TRBJ2-1; D uncertain. The V and J ends lost 0 bases and 0 bases respectively, with 12 bases between them. Germline V gene sequence: CDR1 SGHTA, CDR2 FQGNSA. This CDR3 spans 17 amino acids. The sequenced CDR3 bases are TGTGCCAGCAGCTTAGCGTCTCGCAGGTCCTCCTACAATGAG. It codes for CASSLASRRSSYNE. The entire CDR3 reads CASSLASRRSSYNEQFF.

Comment on this clone: The germline gene is not matched at one end of the junction; a read error may be the cause. From the germline J gene comes the end of the CDR3, since the read stops 3 residues before it. Other DNA sequences in this sample translate to the same CDR3. This chain joins TRBV14 and TRBJ1-2; TRBD1 might be the D (6 bases). Germline-derived CDR1 and CDR2 are SGHDN and FVKESK. The CDR3 has 15 residues. CDR3 region: CASSQIQGYDYGYTF. Incomplete CDR3 DNA: TGTGCCAGCAGCCAAATACAGGGCTACGACTATGGA.

As concerns this clone: The read ends 3 residues shy of where the CDR3 ends; the end is completed using the germline J gene. The chain is built from TRBV11-2 and TRBJ1-1; D may be TRBD1 (6 bases). Germline-derived CDR1 and CDR2 are SGHAT and FQNNGV. The CDR3 is 11 residues long. CDR3 bases read: TGTGCCAGCAGCTGGACAGAAAAA. Its protein product is CASSWTEK. The full CDR3 protein is CASSWTEKAFF.

On this clone: The CDR3 end is not reached by the read, which stops 3 residues before it; the germline J gene fills it in. V and J are TRBV7-2 and TRBJ1-4; 8 nucleotides match TRBD1. The CDR3 is made up of 14 amino acids. V lost 4 bases to trimming and J lost 8 bases; unmatched junction nucleotides: 6. Germline lookup yields CDR1 SGHTA and CDR2 FQGNSA. CDR3 bases read: TGTGCCAGCAGCTCGGACAGGGAGGTGGAAAAA. This codes for CASSSDREVEK. The CDR3 in its entirety is CASSSDREVEKLFF.

About this clone: The CDR3 goes on 3 residues after the read ends, and that part is filled in from the germline J gene. The chain carries TRBV7-2 and TRBJ2-1; D is undetermined. The CDR3 runs to 15 residues. V was cut by 5 bases and J by 1 base, with 12 bases left in between. The germline V gene has CDR1 SGHTA and CDR2 FQGNSA. The CDR3 sequence is CASSPRAESYNEQFF. Partial CDR3 DNA: TGTGCCAGCAGCCCGCGCGCGGAGTCCTACAATGAG.